One and the same sample provided the 26 T cell receptor beta chains below, sequenced in a study of STAT5B mutations in CD4+ large granular lymphocyte leukemia. Sequencing was performed with immunoSEQ multiplex PCR; in TCRdb, only in-frame clones are kept and a portion is missing. This table holds 30,000 or so clones, approximately 79% found once. Sequenced material: CD4+ T cells from blood buffy coats. These TCRs come from a human donor in good health.

The rearrangement joins TRBV27 to TRBJ2-6; D gene unclear. Germline CDR1 MNHEY, CDR2 SMNVEV (reference sequence). The CDR3 runs to 13 residues. V dropped 6 bases and J dropped 0 bases, with 3 bases sitting between them. The CDR3 nucleotides are TGTGCCAGCAGAATCTCTGGGGCCAACGTCCTGACTTTC. Translating it yields CASRISGANVLTF.

CDR3 amino acids: CASSPALGATEAFF. CDR3 bases: TGTGCCAGCAGCCCGGCATTGGGGGCGACTGAAGCTTTCTTT. This chain joins TRBV7-9 and TRBJ1-1; possibly TRBD1 for D (6 bases). This CDR3 contains 14 residues. Germline lookup yields CDR1 SEHNR and CDR2 FQNEAQ (reference sequence). Trimming cost V 5 bases and J 5 bases, with 15 bases left between them.

V gene TRBV27 combines with J gene TRBJ2-5; TRBD1 is a possible D gene (5 bases). CDR3 size: 18 residues. Germline loops: CDR1 MNHEY, CDR2 SMNVEV (reference sequence). V dropped 0 bases and J dropped 1 base, with 18 bases sitting between them. The CDR3 sequence: CASSLSPLRGGSQETQYF. For the CDR3, the DNA is TGTGCCAGCAGTTTATCCCCACTAAGGGGCGGAAGCCAAGAGACCCAGTACTTC.

The J gene is TRBJ1-5, the V gene TRBV19; 10 nucleotides agree with TRBD1. J gave up 1 base and V 4 bases, and 4 bases lay outside the gene matches. Looked up from germline, CDR1 is LNHDA and CDR2 is SQIVND (reference sequence). The CDR3 is 16 residues long. CDR3 amino acids: CASSTPGQGSNQPQHF. The CDR3 DNA sequence: TGTGCCAGTAGTACACCGGGACAGGGGAGCAATCAGCCCCAGCATTTT.

This chain links TRBV13 with TRBJ2-1, with 9 bases identical to TRBD2. V lost 4 bases and J lost 6; bases outside the gene matches: 19. CDR3 length: 19 amino acids. In germline, CDR1 is PRHDT, CDR2 FYEKMQ (reference sequence). The CDR3 sequence: CASSSIMGPLAGASNEQFF. The CDR3 region has the DNA TGTGCCAGCAGCTCCATTATGGGGCCACTAGCGGGTGCCTCCAATGAGCAGTTCTTC.

The J gene is TRBJ1-1, the V gene TRBV18; D gene unclear. Germline CDR1 KGHSH, CDR2 LQKENI. V shed 4 bases and J shed 4 bases, with 13 bases lying between them. CDR3 length: 14 amino acids. CDR3 sequence reads: CASSLEFYATEAFF. DNA of the CDR3: TGTGCCAGCTCACTGGAATTTTATGCCACTGAAGCTTTCTTT.

J is TRBJ2-7 and V is TRBV28; 7 nucleotides align to TRBD1. This CDR3 is 14 amino acids long. Germline values: CDR1 MDHEN, CDR2 SYDVKM. With V trimmed by 5 bases and J by 3 bases, 7 bases remained unmatched. CDR3 DNA: TGTGCCAGCAGTCTACAGGGGCTGGTCTACGAGCAGTACTTC. Its translation: CASSLQGLVYEQYF.

This chain uses TRBV5-4 with TRBJ2-1; D may be TRBD2 (5 bases). This CDR3 comprises 14 residues. Trimming removed 3 bases at V and 7 bases at J, with 14 bases between. Germline CDR1 and CDR2: SGHNT and YYREEE (reference sequence). DNA for the CDR3: TGTGCCAGCAGCTCGGCGGGTCTGGGTAATGAGCAGTTCTTC. It codes for CASSSAGLGNEQFF.

This chain joins TRBV30 and TRBJ2-7; the D gene is possibly TRBD2 (6 bases). The CDR3 is 12 amino acids. Germline loops: CDR1 GTSNPN, CDR2 SVGIG (reference sequence). CDR3: CAWDSMSYEQYF. The DNA of the CDR3 is TGTGCTTGGGACTCAATGAGCTACGAGCAGTACTTC.

This chain connects TRBV5-6 to TRBJ2-6, with 7 bases that match TRBD1. The CDR3 loop spans 16 amino acids. The trim removed 4 bases at V and 0 bases at J, leaving 4 bases unmatched. Per the germline V gene, CDR1 is SGHDT and CDR2 is YYEEEE. The CDR3 here is CASSRDRNSGANVLTF. CDR3 bases: TGTGCCAGCAGCCGGGACAGAAACTCTGGGGCCAACGTCCTGACTTTC.

The rearrangement joins TRBV15 to TRBJ2-4; 7 bases are shared with TRBD1. Germline V lookup: CDR1 LNHNV, CDR2 YYDKDF (reference sequence). Trimming took 5 bases from V and 1 from J; bases not matched to a gene: 20. This CDR3 is built from 20 residues. For the CDR3, the DNA is TGTGCCACCAGCGGAAGATCGGACCCGACAGGGCGCCTGGCCAAAAACATTCAGTACTTC. It yields the protein CATSGRSDPTGRLAKNIQYF.

The rearrangement uses TRBV6-1 and TRBJ1-2, with 7 nucleotides matching TRBD1. CDR1 is MNHNS and CDR2 is SASEGT in the germline V gene. This CDR3 spans 15 amino acids. The V and J ends lost 3 bases and 4 bases, in that order; junction bases with no gene match: 8. The CDR3 coding sequence is TGTGCCAGCAGTGACGAGATAACAGGGGTCTATGGCTACACCTTC. This translates into CASSDEITGVYGYTF.

The table lists this clone with a few counts. The chain carries TRBV5-1 and TRBJ2-2; the match to TRBD2 covers 9 bases. Germline CDR1 reads SGHRS; CDR2 reads YFSETQ. With V trimmed by 4 bases and J by 2 bases, 6 bases remained unmatched. CDR3 size: 16 residues. CDR3 sequence reads: CASSRQLAGNTGELFF. CDR3 DNA sequence: TGCGCCAGCAGCCGGCAACTAGCGGGTAACACCGGGGAGCTGTTTTTT.

The chain couples TRBV6-6 to TRBJ2-1, with TRBD2 as a possible D gene (5 bases). V was cut by 4 bases and J by 9 bases, with 13 bases left in between. Germline V gives CDR1 MNHNY, CDR2 SVGAGI (reference sequence). The CDR3 is 13 residues long. In DNA, the CDR3 is TGTGCCAGCAGTTTCATTGAAGAGGGTGAGCAGTTCTTC. Protein product: CASSFIEEGEQFF.

The chain combines TRBV7-3 with TRBJ1-1; unclear D gene. CDR3 length: 14 residues. Deletions cut 1 base from V and 6 bases from J, with 12 bases between. Germline V gene lookup returns CDR1 SGHTA and CDR2 FQGTGA. DNA for the CDR3: TGTGCCAGCAGCTTAATGGGTCCCCCCGCTGAAGCTTTCTTT. This translates into CASSLMGPPAEAFF.

The rearrangement joins TRBV5-5 to TRBJ1-1; weak D call: TRBD1 (6 bases). The CDR3 covers 14 residues. CDR1 SGHKS and CDR2 YYEKEE come from the germline V gene (reference sequence). V was trimmed by 4 bases and J by 6 bases, leaving 16 bases between them. CDR3 in amino acids: CASSPDQGRSEAFF. CDR3 coding DNA: TGTGCCAGCAGCCCGGATCAGGGGAGGTCTGAAGCTTTCTTT. The full variable domain, completed using reference TRBV5-5 and TRBJ1-1, is DAGVTQSPTHLIKTRGQQVTLRCSPISGHKSVSWYQQVLGQGPQFIFQYYEKEERGRGNFPDRFSARQFPNYSSELNVNALLLGDSALYLCASSPDQGRSEAFFGQGTRLTVV.

The genes are TRBV2 and TRBJ1-3; D is unresolved. Per the germline V gene, CDR1 is SNHLY and CDR2 is FYNNEI. Trimming stripped 1 base from V and 5 bases from J, with 12 bases between. The CDR3 runs to 15 residues. CDR3: CASSEGPGRRNTIYF. CDR3 sequence (DNA): TGTGCCAGCAGTGAAGGGCCGGGCCGAAGAAACACCATATATTTT. The whole variable domain, remainder taken from reference TRBV2 and TRBJ1-3, is EPEVTQTPSHQVTQMGQEVILRCVPISNHLYFYWYRQILGQKVEFLVSFYNNEISEKSEIFDDQFSVERPDGSNFTLKIRSTKLEDSAMYFCASSEGPGRRNTIYFGEGSWLTVV.

The chain combines TRBV7-8 with TRBJ2-7, with 8 bases lining up with TRBD2. CDR3 length: 17 amino acids. Germline trimming cut 4 bases from V and 5 bases from J; bases unmatched to any gene: 16. CDR1 and CDR2 (germline): SGHVS, FQNEAQ. For the CDR3, the DNA is TGTGCCAGCAGCTCCGAGGGACTAGTAGCTCGAGAAGACGAGCAGTACTTC. It codes for CASSSEGLVAREDEQYF.

This clone was observed a few times. The chain employs TRBV18 and TRBJ1-5; no reliable D call. This CDR3 is 13 amino acids long. The V end was cut by 2 bases, the J end by 5 bases, with 7 bases between. The germline V gene has CDR1 KGHSH and CDR2 LQKENI. CDR3: CASSPGVDQPQHF. CDR3 nucleotides: TGTGCCAGCTCACCAGGGGTCGATCAGCCCCAGCATTTT.

This clone was detected a few times. J is TRBJ1-2 and V is TRBV7-8; 7 bases align to TRBD1. V lost 5 bases, J lost 2 bases, and 5 bases stayed unmatched. The germline CDR1 and CDR2 sequences are SGHVS and FQNEAQ. This CDR3 region has 14 residues. The CDR3 coding sequence is TGTGCCAGCAGCCACGGGGGACAGAACTATGGCTACACCTTC. This codes for CASSHGGQNYGYTF.

The rearrangement uses TRBV19 and TRBJ2-1, with no clear D. The germline V and J ends were trimmed by 0 bases and 10 bases, with 10 bases remaining between them. The CDR3 is 13 residues long. In germline, CDR1 is LNHDA, CDR2 SQIVND (reference sequence). In nucleotides, the CDR3 is TGTGCCAGTAGTATAGACCCGGGTTTGGAGCAGTTCTTC. It translates to CASSIDPGLEQFF.

J is TRBJ1-2 and V is TRBV11-1; 7 bases align to TRBD1. Germline V gene data show CDR1 as SGHAT and CDR2 as FQDESV (reference sequence). After removal of 5 bases from V and 4 bases from J, the junction contained 7 bases not matched to a gene. The CDR3 spans 14 residues. The CDR3 DNA sequence: TGTGCCAGCAGCCTCCGGGACAGACCCTATGGCTACACCTTC. Translated: CASSLRDRPYGYTF.

V gene TRBV18 combines with J gene TRBJ1-1; D might be TRBD1 (5 bases). The germline V gene encodes CDR1 KGHSH and CDR2 LQKENI. V dropped 4 bases and J dropped 8 bases, with 17 bases sitting between them. The CDR3 sequence is 14 residues long. This CDR3 reads CASSHNTGTEEAFF. In nucleotides, the CDR3 is TGTGCCAGCTCACACAACACCGGGACGGAGGAAGCTTTCTTT. The full variable domain, rest sourced from reference TRBV18 and TRBJ1-1, is NAGVMQNPRHLVRRRGQEARLRCSPMKGHSHVYWYRQLPEEGLKFMVYLQKENIIDESGMPKERFSAEFPKEGPSILRIQQVVRGDSAAYFCASSHNTGTEEAFFGQGTRLTVV.

V gene TRBV5-1 combines with J gene TRBJ2-5, with 8 bases lining up with TRBD2. The end of the DNA is better explained by TRBJ2-7, so the J call may be wrong. CDR1 SGHRS and CDR2 YFSETQ come from the germline V gene. This CDR3 is 14 amino acids long. The CDR3 DNA sequence: TGCGCCAGCAGCTTGGGAGCGGGAGCCTACGAGCAGTACTTC. Residues: CASSLGAGAYEQYF.

Written as DNA, the CDR3 is TGTGCCAGCAGCAGGGCCCCGGGACAGGGTAAAGATACGCAGTATTTT. It encodes CASSRAPGQGKDTQYF. The chain links TRBV9 to TRBJ2-3, with 9 bases aligning to TRBD1. The V gene's germline CDR1 is SGDLS and CDR2 YYNGEE. The CDR3 covers 16 residues. The trim removed 4 bases at V and 5 bases at J, leaving 11 bases unmatched.

The chain has TRBV4-1 and TRBJ2-2, with 10 nucleotides matching TRBD1. This CDR3 comprises 16 residues. Germline CDR1 reads MGHRA; CDR2 reads YSYEKL. V dropped 3 bases and J dropped 3; count of bases not matched to a gene: 4. The CDR3 loop is CASSQRQGADTGELFF. The CDR3 DNA sequence: TGCGCCAGCAGCCAGAGACAGGGGGCGGACACCGGGGAGCTGTTTTTT.